This T cell receptor (beta chain) was recorded in a study of blood T cell repertoires in COVID-19. Turning to the study itself: Sites in the United States, Italy and Spain provided acute and convalescent COVID-19 samples.

This CDR3 region has 15 residues. Germline V lookup: CDR1 SGHNT, CDR2 YYREEE (reference sequence). V was cut by 4 bases and J by 4 bases, with 18 bases left in between. Participants spanned ages about 18 to 89 years and resided in about two dozen US areas. In assigning cohorts, the study relied on participant-reported clinical history. In the authors' methods: Using reference gene primer amplification, nucleated cell counts were estimated. Data came from immunoSEQ multiplex PCR; TCRdb stores just in-frame clones and leaves some out. From that table come the V and J calls and clone size; the DNA was used to work out D and trimming. The table includes 200,000 to 250,000 clones, around 86% detected once.

The sample comprised PBMCs or T cells enriched from blood (not recorded which). The clonotype was recovered from a woman in her thirties or forties with acute COVID-19. The rearrangement uses TRBV5-4 and TRBJ2-7, with D possibly being TRBD1 (6 bases). CDR3 region: CASSNDRQADYEQYV. The CDR3 DNA reads TGTGCCAGCAGCAACGACAGGCAGGCGGATTACGAGCAGTACGTC.